This T cell receptor (beta chain) was profiled in a study of T cells after yellow fever vaccination. Whole-study results and caveats: Shared CD4/CD8 clonotypes were a small share, likely from convergent recombination. Within FACS-sorted repertoires, abundant clonotypes contaminating from the bulk population could be present. Reappearing after the booster were most of the clones from primary vaccination (about 96% CD4, approximately 89% CD8).

The V end was cut by 5 bases, the J end by 4 bases, with 23 bases between. Per the germline V gene, CDR1 is SGHTA and CDR2 is FQGNSA. The CDR3 totals 17 residues. Note on this clonotype: The antigen is not known.

They built TCR cDNA with 5'RACE template switching, a step that put in a universal primer site and UMIs. Via MiXCR, TCRdb re-called the 5' RACE reads, giving one row per CDR3 protein. The sample yields roughly 500,000 distinct CDR3 sequences, over 15% seen once. The V call is TRBV7-2, the J call TRBJ2-5; maybe TRBD2 (5 bases). Sample: PBMCs, taken 15 days after the yellow fever booster vaccination. This clonotype was sampled from a man aged 25-40 years who received the YFV17D yellow fever vaccine. The CDR3 here is CASSPILAGYSAETQYF. CDR3 sequence (DNA): TGTGCCAGCAGCCCCATCTTGGCGGGTTATTCGGCAGAGACCCAGTACTTC.